The present T cell receptor beta chain was sequenced within a study of identical twins. TCRdb reanalysed the 5' RACE reads using MiXCR and keeps one entry per CDR3 protein. The sample carries hundreds of thousands of distinct CDR3 sequences, 6% to 6.5% recorded once. This clonotype was recorded many times. Per germline, CDR1 SGHRS and CDR2 YFSETQ. V was trimmed by 0 bases and J by 3 bases, leaving 7 bases between them. The CDR3 extends over 13 amino acids. The TCR sequence derives from a man younger than 30 in good health. This chain links TRBV5-1 with TRBJ2-7, with no clear D. Sequencing was done on a sample of naive T cells sorted from blood. CDR3 sequence: CASSLEAGYEQYV. CDR3 nucleotide sequence: TGCGCCAGCAGCTTGGAGGCAGGCTACGAGCAGTACGTC.